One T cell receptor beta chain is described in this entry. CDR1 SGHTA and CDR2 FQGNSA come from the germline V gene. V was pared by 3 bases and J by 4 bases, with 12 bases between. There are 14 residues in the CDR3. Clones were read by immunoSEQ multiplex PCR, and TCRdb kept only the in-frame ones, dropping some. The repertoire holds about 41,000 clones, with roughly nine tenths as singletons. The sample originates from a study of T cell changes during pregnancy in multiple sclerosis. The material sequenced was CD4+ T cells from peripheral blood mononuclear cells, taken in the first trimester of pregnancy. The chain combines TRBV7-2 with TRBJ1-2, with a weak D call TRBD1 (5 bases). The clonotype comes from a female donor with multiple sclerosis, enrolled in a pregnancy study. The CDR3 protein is CASSLLRASYGYTF. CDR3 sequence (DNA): TGTGCCAGCAGCTTGCTCAGGGCCAGCTATGGCTACACCTTC.